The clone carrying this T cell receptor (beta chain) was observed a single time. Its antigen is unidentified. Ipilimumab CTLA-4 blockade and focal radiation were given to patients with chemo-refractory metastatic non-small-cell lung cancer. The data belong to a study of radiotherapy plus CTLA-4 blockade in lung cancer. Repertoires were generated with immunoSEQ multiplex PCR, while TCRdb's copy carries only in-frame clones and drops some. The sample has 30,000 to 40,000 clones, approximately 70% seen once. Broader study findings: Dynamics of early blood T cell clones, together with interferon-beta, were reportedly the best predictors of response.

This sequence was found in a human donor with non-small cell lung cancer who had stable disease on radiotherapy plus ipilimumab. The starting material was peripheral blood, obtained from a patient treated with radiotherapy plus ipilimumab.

CDR3: CASSSLGGSSYEQYF. The CDR3, as DNA: TGTGCCAGCAGTTCCCTGGGGGGGAGCTCCTACGAGCAGTACTTC. The rearrangement links TRBV6-5 to TRBJ2-5; TRBD2 aligns across 7 bases. The end of the DNA fits TRBJ2-7 better, so the J call may be wrong. The CDR3 has 15 amino acids. Germline lookup yields CDR1 MNHEY and CDR2 SVGAGI.